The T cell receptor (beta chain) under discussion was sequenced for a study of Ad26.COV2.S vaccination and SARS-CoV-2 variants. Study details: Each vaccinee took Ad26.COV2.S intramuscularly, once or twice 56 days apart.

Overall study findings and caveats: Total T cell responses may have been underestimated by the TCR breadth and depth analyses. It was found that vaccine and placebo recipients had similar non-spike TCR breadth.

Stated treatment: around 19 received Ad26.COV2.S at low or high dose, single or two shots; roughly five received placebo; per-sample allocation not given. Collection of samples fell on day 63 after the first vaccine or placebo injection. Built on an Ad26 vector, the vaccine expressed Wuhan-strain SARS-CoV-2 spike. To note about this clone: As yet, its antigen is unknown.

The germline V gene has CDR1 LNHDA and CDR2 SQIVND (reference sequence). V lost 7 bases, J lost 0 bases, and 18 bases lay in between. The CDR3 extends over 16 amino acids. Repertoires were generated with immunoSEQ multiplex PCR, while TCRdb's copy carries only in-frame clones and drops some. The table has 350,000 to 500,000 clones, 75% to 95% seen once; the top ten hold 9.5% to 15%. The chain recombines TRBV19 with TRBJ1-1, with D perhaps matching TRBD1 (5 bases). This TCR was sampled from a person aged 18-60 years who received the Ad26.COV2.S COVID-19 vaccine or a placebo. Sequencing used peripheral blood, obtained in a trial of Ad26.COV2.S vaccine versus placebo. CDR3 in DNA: TGTGCCAGTACCCCGGCGGGACGGACTATGAACACTGAAGCTTTCTTT. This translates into CASTPAGRTMNTEAFF. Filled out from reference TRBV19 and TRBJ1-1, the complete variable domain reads DGGITQSPKYLFRKEGQNVTLSCEQNLNHDAMYWYRQDPGQGLRLIYYSQIVNDFQKGDIAEGYSVSREKKESFPLTVTSAQKNPTAFYLCASTPAGRTMNTEAFFGQGTRLTVV.